One and the same sample provided the 18 T cell receptor beta chains below, sequenced in a study of identical twins. TCRdb re-derived calls from the 5' RACE reads in MiXCR, one entry per CDR3 protein. The table has just under 550,000 distinct CDR3 sequences, 13% to 15% seen once. These data were also reused for a study on yellow fever vaccine responses in identical twins.

Sequences were obtained from CD4+ T cells sorted from blood. The source of these receptors is a woman between 18 and 30 years old in good health.

This clonotype was detected ten times or more. The chain combines TRBV12-3 or TRBV12-4 with TRBJ2-3; D not resolved. V was pared by 7 bases and J by 4 bases, with 12 bases between. CDR3 length equals 13 residues. CDR3 sequence (DNA): TGTGCCAGCACCCCAGCCTGGGCAGATACGCAGTATTTT. Its translation is CASTPAWADTQYF.

V gene TRBV9 combines with J gene TRBJ1-1, with D unclear. Between the trimmed V and J ends, which lost 3 bases and 4 bases, there was a span of 13 bases. The V gene's germline CDR1 is SGDLS and CDR2 YYNGEE. The CDR3 has 14 amino acids. The CDR3 nucleotides are TGTGCCAGCAGCGCCAGGAGGGAAAGCACTGAAGCTTTCTTT. As protein: CASSARRESTEAFF.

V gene TRBV11-2 combines with J gene TRBJ2-7; D not certain. CDR3 size: 15 residues. Germline lookup yields CDR1 SGHAT and CDR2 FQNNGV. Trimming pared 5 bases from V and 0 bases from J, leaving 14 bases between. The CDR3 DNA is TGTGCCAGCAGCAGAGTTCCGTCGAGCTCCTACGAGCAGTACTTC. The encoded protein is CASSRVPSSSYEQYF.

The genes are TRBV20-1 and TRBJ1-1; D not certain. Per the germline V gene, CDR1 is DFQATT and CDR2 is SNEGSKA (reference sequence). The CDR3 runs to 13 residues. Trimming took 3 bases from V and 4 from J, leaving 12 bases between them. This CDR3 is CSASYRERTEAFF. DNA for the CDR3: TGCAGTGCTAGTTATCGGGAACGCACTGAAGCTTTCTTT.

This clonotype has a handful of counts. The chain is built from TRBV29-1 and TRBJ2-7; no definite D call. This CDR3 has 13 residues. The germline CDR1 and CDR2 sequences are SQVTM and ANQGSEA. The V and J ends lost 8 bases and 3 bases respectively, with 17 bases between them. In DNA, the CDR3 is TGCAGCTCGCCCCCGGAGTATAACTACGAGCAGTACGTC. Translated, it gives CSSPPEYNYEQYV.

This clonotype occurred a few times. The chain links TRBV7-9 to TRBJ2-3, with D maybe TRBD2 (6 bases). The CDR3 totals 15 residues. The V and J ends lost 2 bases and 3 bases respectively, with 12 bases between them. Germline CDR1 reads SEHNR; CDR2 reads FQNEAQ (reference sequence). The CDR3: CASSLRSGETDTQYF. DNA of the CDR3: TGTGCCAGCAGCTTAAGGTCGGGGGAGACAGATACGCAGTATTTT.

The rearrangement uses TRBV27 and TRBJ2-3, with D hard to call. CDR1 and CDR2 (germline): MNHEY, SMNVEV (reference sequence). This CDR3 has 15 amino acids. The V end was cut by 1 base, the J end by 2 bases, with 10 bases between. In DNA form, the CDR3 reads TGTGCCAGCAGTTTATTTTCAGGCCTCACAGATACGCAGTATTTT. Translation gives CASSLFSGLTDTQYF.

V gene TRBV6-4 combines with J gene TRBJ2-5, with a tentative D call TRBD1 (6 bases). There are 13 residues in the CDR3. Germline lookup yields CDR1 MRHNA and CDR2 SNTAGT. Between the trimmed V and J ends, which lost 4 bases and 4 bases, there was a span of 10 bases. CDR3 amino acids: CASSGQAGETQYF. CDR3 sequence (DNA): TGTGCCAGCAGTGGACAGGCAGGAGAGACCCAGTACTTC.

V is TRBV5-1 and J is TRBJ1-1; the match to TRBD1 covers 7 bases. Germline CDR1 is SGHRS and CDR2 is YFSETQ. V shed 4 bases and J 4 bases; nucleotides not matched to a gene: 10. The CDR3 is 15 residues long. The CDR3 nucleotides read TGCGCCAGCAGCGGCCCCGCCCAGGGGGGCACTGAAGCTTTCTTT. Its protein product is CASSGPAQGGTEAFF.

V gene TRBV6-1 combines with J gene TRBJ2-7; D is possibly TRBD2 (5 bases). The ends were cut back, 1 base at V and 10 bases at J, with 17 bases in the middle. The CDR3 covers 14 residues. The germline CDR1 and CDR2 sequences are MNHNS and SASEGT. CDR3 nucleotides: TGTGCCAGCAGTGAAGTTGGAGGCCCCTCATCCCAGTACGTC. Protein: CASSEVGGPSSQYV.

This clonotype has a handful of counts. This chain joins TRBV7-2 and TRBJ2-7, with D tentatively TRBD2 (6 bases). Trimming left V 2 bases short and J 6 bases short, with 14 bases between. The CDR3 length is 14 residues. Germline V gene sequence: CDR1 SGHTA, CDR2 FQGNSA. CDR3 bases: TGTGCCAGCAGCTTACGGGAGCTCGCGAGCGAGCAGTACTTC. It is translated as CASSLRELASEQYF.

This clonotype was found many times. Written as DNA, the CDR3 is TGCAGCGTTGAACGGGGGACAGTTTCCAATGAGCAGTTCTTC. Its protein is CSVERGTVSNEQFF. The chain couples TRBV29-1 to TRBJ2-1, with a weak D call TRBD1 (7 bases). The germline V gene has CDR1 SQVTM and CDR2 ANQGSEA. The CDR3 consists of 14 residues. The V end lost 2 bases, the J end lost 6 bases, and 14 bases lay between the germline ends.

This clonotype was recorded many times. The genes are TRBV12-3 or TRBV12-4 and TRBJ2-1; D may be TRBD2 (5 bases). This CDR3 has 13 amino acids. V was trimmed by 3 bases and J by 6 bases, leaving 9 bases between them. The CDR3: CASSLRVGNEQFF. As DNA, the CDR3 is TGTGCCAGCAGTTTGAGGGTGGGCAATGAGCAGTTCTTC.

The CDR3 here is CASSFRQGASEQYF. The CDR3 DNA is TGTGCCAGCAGTTTCAGGCAGGGGGCCTCCGAGCAGTACTTC. This chain uses TRBV12-3 or TRBV12-4 with TRBJ2-7, with 8 bases fitting TRBD1. This CDR3 region has 14 residues. J was trimmed by 6 bases and V by 3 bases; bases with no gene match: 7.

This chain joins TRBV5-5 and TRBJ2-7, with 9 bases identical to TRBD1. The CDR3 sequence is 17 residues long. Germline V gene data show CDR1 as SGHKS and CDR2 as YYEKEE (reference sequence). The V and J ends lost 4 bases and 4 bases, in that order; junction bases with no gene match: 15. CDR3 protein: CASSRGQGIVGVYEQYV. CDR3 DNA sequence: TGTGCCAGCAGCCGAGGACAGGGGATCGTCGGTGTTTACGAGCAGTACGTC.

The chain is built from TRBV2 and TRBJ2-1, with TRBD2 matching over 13 bases. The CDR3 loop spans 16 amino acids. Germline trimming cut 6 bases from V and 12 bases from J; bases unmatched to any gene: 14. The germline CDR1 and CDR2 sequences are SNHLY and FYNNEI. This CDR3 reads CASRKAGTSGMPAQFF. The CDR3 coding sequence is TGTGCCAGCAGAAAAGCCGGGACTAGCGGGATGCCGGCGCAGTTCTTC.

The genes are TRBV10-2 and TRBJ2-1; D unresolved. Trimming pared 4 bases from V and 5 bases from J, leaving 6 bases between. The CDR3 sequence is 12 residues long. CDR1 and CDR2 from the germline V gene are WSHSY and SAAADI. Here the CDR3 DNA reads TGCGCCAGCAGTGCCCTGCACAATGAGCAGTTCTTC. Its translation: CASSALHNEQFF.

This clonotype was detected a few times. This chain uses TRBV6-5 with TRBJ1-2; D remains unclear. The CDR3 totals 14 residues. Trimming shortened V by 4 bases and J by 4 bases, and 13 bases separated the two germline ends. Germline CDR1 reads MNHEY; CDR2 reads SVGAGI. CDR3 loop: CASSSRSESYGYTF. DNA of the CDR3: TGTGCCAGCAGTTCCCGCAGCGAGTCCTATGGCTACACCTTC.